This T cell receptor (beta chain) was identified in a study of T-cell memory formation after mild COVID-19. For the study at large: The TCR clusters were mostly specific to one donor.

J was trimmed by 5 bases and V by 3 bases; bases with no gene match: 6. Germline CDR1 MGHRA, CDR2 YSYEKL. CDR3 length equals 14 residues. Study results and limitations: Memory cells collected pre-infection included some clones that later responded, suggesting cross-reactive memory joined.

For this clonotype: Its specificity is unknown.

5'RACE primed from the constant segment yielded TCR alpha and TCR beta cDNA libraries bearing sample barcodes and UMIs. TCRdb re-analysed the 5' RACE reads in MiXCR, keeping a single row per CDR3 protein. The sample yields roughly 100,000 distinct CDR3 sequences, about 18% seen once. The TCR sequence derives from an adult woman who had mild COVID-19 (a few samples of this study predate the infection). Cell type and time point are not known. The sequencing sample was made of PBMCs or a T cell subset sorted from them (not recorded which). The rearrangement uses TRBV4-1 and TRBJ2-5, with TRBD1 identical over 7 bases. CDR3: CASSHDRVGETQYF. DNA of the CDR3: TGCGCCAGCAGCCATGACAGGGTGGGGGAGACCCAGTACTTC.